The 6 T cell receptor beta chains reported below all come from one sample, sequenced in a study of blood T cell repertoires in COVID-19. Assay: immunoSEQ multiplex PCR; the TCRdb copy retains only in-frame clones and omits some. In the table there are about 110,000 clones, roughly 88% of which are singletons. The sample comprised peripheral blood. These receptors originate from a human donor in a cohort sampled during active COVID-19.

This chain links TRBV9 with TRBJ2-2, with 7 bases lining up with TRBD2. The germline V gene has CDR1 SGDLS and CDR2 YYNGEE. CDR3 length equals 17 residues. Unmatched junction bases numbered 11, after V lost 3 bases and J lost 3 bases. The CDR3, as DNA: TGTGCCAGCAGCGCGAGGGTTCGCGGGAGTGACACCGGGGAGCTGTTTTTT. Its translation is CASSARVRGSDTGELFF.

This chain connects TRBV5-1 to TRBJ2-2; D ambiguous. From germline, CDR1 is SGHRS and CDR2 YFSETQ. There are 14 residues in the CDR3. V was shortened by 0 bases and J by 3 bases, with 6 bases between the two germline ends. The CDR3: CASSLGAHTGELFF. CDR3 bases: TGCGCCAGCAGCTTGGGGGCTCACACCGGGGAGCTGTTTTTT.

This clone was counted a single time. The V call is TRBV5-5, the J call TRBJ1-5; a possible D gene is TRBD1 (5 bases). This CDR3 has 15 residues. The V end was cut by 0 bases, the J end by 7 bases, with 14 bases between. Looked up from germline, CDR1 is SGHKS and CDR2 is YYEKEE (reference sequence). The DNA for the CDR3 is TGTGCCAGCAGCTTGGAGGGCAGGGAAGAACAGCCCCAGCATTTT. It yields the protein CASSLEGREEQPQHF.

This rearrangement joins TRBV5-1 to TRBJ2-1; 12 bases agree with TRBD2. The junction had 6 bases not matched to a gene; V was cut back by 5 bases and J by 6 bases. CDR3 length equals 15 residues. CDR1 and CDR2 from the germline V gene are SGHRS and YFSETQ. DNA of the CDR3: TGCGCCAGCAGGCTAGCGGGAGGGCCACTCAATGAGCAGTTCTTC. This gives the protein CASRLAGGPLNEQFF.

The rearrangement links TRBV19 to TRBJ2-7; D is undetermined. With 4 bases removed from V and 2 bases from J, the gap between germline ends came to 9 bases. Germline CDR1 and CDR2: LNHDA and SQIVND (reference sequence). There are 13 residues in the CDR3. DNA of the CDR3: TGTGCCAGTAGTAGAACTTCTCCCTACGAGCAGTACTTC. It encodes CASSRTSPYEQYF.

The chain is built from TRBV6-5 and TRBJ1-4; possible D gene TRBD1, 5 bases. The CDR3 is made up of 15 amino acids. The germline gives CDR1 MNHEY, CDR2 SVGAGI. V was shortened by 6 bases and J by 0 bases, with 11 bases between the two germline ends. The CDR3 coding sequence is TGTGCCAGCAGCCCGGGGGGAGCAACTAATGAAAAACTGTTTTTT. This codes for CASSPGGATNEKLFF.